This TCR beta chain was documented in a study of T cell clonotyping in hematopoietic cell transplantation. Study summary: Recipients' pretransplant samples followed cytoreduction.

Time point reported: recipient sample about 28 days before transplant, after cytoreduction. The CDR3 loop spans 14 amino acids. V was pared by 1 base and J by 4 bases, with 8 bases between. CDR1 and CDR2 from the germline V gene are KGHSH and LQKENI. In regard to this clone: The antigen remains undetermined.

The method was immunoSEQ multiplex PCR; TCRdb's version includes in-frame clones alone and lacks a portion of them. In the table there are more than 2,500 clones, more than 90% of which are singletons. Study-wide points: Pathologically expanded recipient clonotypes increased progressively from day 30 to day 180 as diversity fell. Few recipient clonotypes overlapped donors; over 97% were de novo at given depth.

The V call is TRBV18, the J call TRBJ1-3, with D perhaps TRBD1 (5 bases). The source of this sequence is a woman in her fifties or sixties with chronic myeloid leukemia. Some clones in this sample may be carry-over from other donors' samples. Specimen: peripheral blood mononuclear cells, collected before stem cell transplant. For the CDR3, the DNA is TGTGCCAGCTCACCACAGGGGAAAGGAAACACCATATATTTT. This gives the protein CASSPQGKGNTIYF.